This is a list of T cell receptor beta chains from one sample in a study of identifying expanded T cells in peripheral blood. Some clones are missing from TCRdb's copy, which holds only in-frame ones; the method was immunoSEQ multiplex PCR. The repertoire holds more than 90,000 clones, with roughly nine tenths as singletons. The sequencing input was blood. Every receptor here comes from a person between 18 and 75 years old in good health. CDR3s include the opening cysteine and the closing phenylalanine or tryptophan. A D gene is named only where the DNA matches it firmly. Expanded clones are given a class, and other clones once, few, many or no size at all.

V gene,D gene,J gene,clone size,CDR3 protein,CDR3 DNA
TRBV7-9,TRBD1,TRBJ2-3,few,CASSLRQGADTQYF,TGTGCCAGCAGCTTGAGACAGGGGGCAGATACGCAGTATTTT
TRBV7-2,TRBD2,TRBJ2-3,-,CASSFFSGGRADTQYF,TGTGCCAGCAGCTTTTTTAGCGGGGGTCGCGCGGATACGCAGTATTTT
TRBV5-1,-,TRBJ2-7,-,CASSEQVSYEQYF,TGCGCCAGCAGCGAGCAGGTCTCCTACGAGCAGTACTTC
TRBV4-3,TRBD1,TRBJ1-3,-,CASSQGFRGPVGNTIYF,TGCGCCAGCAGCCAAGGGTTTAGGGGGCCGGTTGGAAACACCATATATTTT
TRBV29-1,-,TRBJ2-3,-,CSGGAHSSTDTQYF,TGCAGCGGGGGCGCCCACTCTAGCACAGATACGCAGTATTTT
TRBV5-6,TRBD1,TRBJ2-5,-,CASRLDRGLRETQYF,TGTGCCAGCAGGCTGGACAGGGGGCTGCGGGAGACCCAGTACTTC
TRBV4-3,-,TRBJ2-1,medium-sized,CASSQGGAAYNEQFF,TGCGCCAGCAGCCAAGGGGGCGCGGCCTACAATGAGCAGTTCTTC
TRBV7-8,-,TRBJ2-7,-,CASSLGPISYEQYF,TGTGCCAGCAGCTTGGGCCCCATCTCCTACGAGCAGTACTTC
TRBV10-3,-,TRBJ1-3,once,CATAAASGNTIYF,TGTGCCACCGCAGCGGCGTCTGGAAACACCATATATTTT
TRBV5-6,-,TRBJ2-7,-,CASSSAGGNEQYF,TGTGCCAGCAGCTCGGCCGGCGGGAACGAGCAGTACTTC
TRBV5-4,TRBD2,TRBJ2-3,-,CASRFGGGPRTDTQYF,TGTGCCAGCAGATTCGGCGGGGGGCCGCGCACAGATACGCAGTATTTT
TRBV9,-,TRBJ1-2,-,CASSVANPGGSGYTF,TGTGCCAGCAGCGTAGCCAATCCAGGAGGGTCGGGCTACACCTTC
TRBV19,-,TRBJ2-3,-,CASSNRGSDTQYF,TGTGCCAGTAGTAATAGGGGCAGTGATACGCAGTATTTT
TRBV5-5,-,TRBJ2-7,-,CASTRGTYEQYF,TGTGCCAGCACCAGGGGAACCTACGAGCAGTACTTC
TRBV4-1,-,TRBJ1-5,-,CASSQVQAPYSNQPQHF,TGCGCCAGCAGCCAAGTACAGGCCCCATATAGCAATCAGCCCCAGCATTTT
TRBV4-3,-,TRBJ2-7,-,CASSQGLGGSYEQYF,TGCGCCAGCAGCCAAGGATTGGGGGGATCCTACGAGCAGTACTTC
TRBV27,-,TRBJ1-6,few,CASPPVPGGRDSPLHF,TGTGCCAGCCCTCCTGTGCCCGGGGGGCGTGATTCACCCCTCCACTTT
TRBV28,TRBD2,TRBJ2-1,-,CASSLTGLAGGSYNEQFF,TGTGCCAGCAGTTTAACCGGACTAGCGGGGGGATCCTACAATGAGCAGTTCTTC
TRBV6-6,TRBD1,TRBJ1-6,-,CASRTGTGGTPLHF,TGTGCCAGCAGAACCGGGACAGGGGGAACACCCCTCCACTTT
TRBV27,TRBD1,TRBJ1-6,few,CASSLGQGNSPLHF,TGTGCCAGCAGTTTAGGACAGGGGAACTCACCCCTCCACTTT
TRBV6-5,TRBD1,TRBJ2-7,-,CASSYSRTGAYEQYF,TGTGCCAGCAGTTACTCGCGGACAGGGGCCTACGAGCAGTACTTC
TRBV5-1,-,TRBJ2-4,-,CASKRDTGGIQYF,TGCGCCAGCAAAAGGGATACCGGGGGCATTCAGTACTTC
TRBV5-6,TRBD1,TRBJ1-5,-,CASTTGGQESNQPQHF,TGTGCCAGCACCACGGGGGGACAGGAGAGCAATCAGCCCCAGCATTTT
TRBV4-3,-,TRBJ1-1,-,CASSQVFASTEAFF,TGCGCCAGCAGCCAAGTATTCGCTTCGACTGAAGCTTTCTTT
TRBV4-2,-,TRBJ1-2,-,CASSQGTRSVSGYTF,TGTGCCAGCAGCCAAGGAACGCGCAGCGTAAGTGGCTACACCTTC
TRBV28,-,TRBJ2-3,-,CASIERGAGRIPDTQYF,TGTGCCAGCATCGAGAGGGGGGCAGGGAGGATCCCAGATACGCAGTATTTT
TRBV11-2,-,TRBJ2-4,-,CASSTGQILAKNIQYF,TGTGCCAGCAGTACCGGACAGATACTAGCCAAAAACATTCAGTACTTC
TRBV27,TRBD1,TRBJ2-7,-,CASSPYGQVHYEQYF,TGTGCCAGCAGTCCGTACGGACAGGTCCACTACGAGCAGTACTTC
TRBV27,TRBD2,TRBJ2-7,-,CASRSGLAIDEQYF,TGTGCCAGCAGATCGGGACTAGCGATAGACGAGCAGTACTTC
TRBV5-6,-,TRBJ2-2,-,CASGTGELFF,TGTGCCAGCGGAACCGGGGAGCTGTTTTTT
TRBV15,TRBD2,TRBJ2-1,-,CATSRDQRLAGNNEQFF,TGTGCCACCAGCAGAGATCAGCGGCTAGCGGGGAACAATGAGCAGTTCTTC
TRBV28,-,TRBJ2-6,-,CASSLIQGVSGANVLTF,TGTGCCAGCAGTTTAATTCAGGGTGTCTCTGGGGCCAACGTCCTGACTTTC
TRBV4-3,-,TRBJ1-1,-,CASSQDSRGAGTEAFF,TGCGCCAGCAGCCAAGATTCCCGGGGCGCTGGCACTGAAGCTTTCTTT
TRBV6-6,-,TRBJ1-5,-,CASSLGFTQPQHF,TGTGCCAGCAGTCTCGGATTCACTCAGCCCCAGCATTTT
TRBV11-2,TRBD1,TRBJ1-2,-,CASSLVGDSYYGYTF,TGTGCCAGCAGCTTAGTGGGGGACAGTTACTATGGCTACACCTTC
TRBV11-3,-,TRBJ1-1,-,CASSLGAGDSDTEAFF,TGTGCCAGCAGCTTAGGGGCAGGGGACTCGGACACTGAAGCTTTCTTT
TRBV28,TRBD1,TRBJ1-2,-,CASSSPGTAYGYTF,TGTGCCAGCAGTTCTCCCGGGACAGCCTATGGCTACACCTTC
TRBV19,-,TRBJ2-1,once,CASSIWSNEQFF,TGTGCCAGTAGTATCTGGTCAAATGAGCAGTTCTTC
TRBV19,-,TRBJ1-2,-,CASSRSLSQSGYTF,TGTGCCAGTAGTAGGAGCCTCTCTCAATCTGGCTACACCTTC
TRBV5-5,TRBD2,TRBJ2-3,-,CASRSAAGAGGSTDTQYF,TGTGCCAGCAGATCGGCAGCGGGGGCGGGTGGGAGCACAGATACGCAGTATTTT
TRBV10-1,TRBD1,TRBJ2-7,-,CASSLPGGEQYF,TGCGCCAGCAGTCTTCCAGGGGGCGAGCAGTACTTC
TRBV6-1,-,TRBJ1-5,once,CASSEVGGLATQPQHF,TGTGCCAGCAGTGAAGTAGGAGGGTTAGCCACTCAGCCCCAGCATTTT
TRBV5-1,-,TRBJ2-3,-,CASSFGPSTDTQYF,TGCGCCAGCAGCTTCGGGCCGAGCACAGATACGCAGTATTTT
TRBV10-3,-,TRBJ2-7,-,CAISEPRGTLSYEQYF,TGTGCCATCAGTGAGCCGAGGGGGACCCTTTCTTACGAGCAGTACTTC
TRBV28,TRBD1,TRBJ1-4,-,CASSVIDRGPNEKLFF,TGTGCCAGCAGTGTCATCGACAGGGGACCGAATGAAAAACTGTTTTTT
TRBV6-5,TRBD2,TRBJ2-7,-,CAPQVPSGGRGKQYF,TGTGCCCCTCAGGTCCCTAGCGGGGGCCGTGGAAAGCAGTACTTC
TRBV7-2,TRBD1,TRBJ1-6,-,CASSPRGQGQGSPLHF,TGTGCCAGCTCCCCTAGGGGACAGGGACAAGGTTCACCCCTCCACTTT
TRBV7-2,-,TRBJ2-7,-,CASSPGPGEAYEQYF,TGTGCCAGCAGCCCCGGACCGGGGGAAGCCTACGAGCAGTACTTC
TRBV10-3,-,TRBJ1-4,-,CAIRSGSNEKLFF,TGTGCCATCAGGTCAGGGTCTAATGAAAAACTGTTTTTT
TRBV2,-,TRBJ2-7,-,CASSEGEQYF,TGTGCCAGCAGTGAGGGGGAGCAGTACTTC
TRBV6-5,-,TRBJ1-4,-,CASSYGGGREKLFF,TGTGCCAGCAGTTACGGGGGGGGTCGTGAAAAACTGTTTTTT
TRBV28,-,TRBJ2-2,once,CATGEVANTGELFF,TGTGCTACCGGAGAGGTCGCGAACACCGGGGAGCTGTTTTTT
TRBV7-2,-,TRBJ1-1,-,CASSWGGGTEAFF,TGTGCCAGCAGCTGGGGTGGGGGCACTGAAGCTTTCTTT
TRBV7-9,-,TRBJ1-1,-,CASSLGGLNTEAFF,TGTGCCAGCAGCCTAGGGGGTTTGAACACTGAAGCTTTCTTT
TRBV15,-,TRBJ2-2,-,CATSRPDRDTGELFF,TGTGCCACCAGCAGACCGGACCGAGACACCGGGGAGCTGTTTTTT
TRBV5-4,-,TRBJ1-2,-,CASSQFGARRGYTF,TGTGCCAGCAGTCAATTCGGGGCCCGACGGGGCTACACCTTC
TRBV27,-,TRBJ2-6,-,CASSLWGGLTGANVLTF,TGTGCCAGCAGTTTATGGGGGGGGCTCACTGGGGCCAACGTCCTGACTTTC
TRBV27,-,TRBJ2-7,-,CASSLTYGYEQYF,TGTGCCAGCAGTTTGACGTACGGCTACGAGCAGTACTTC
TRBV6-5,-,TRBJ1-1,-,CASSYLGERLNTEAFF,TGTGCCAGCAGTTATTTGGGAGAACGGTTGAACACTGAAGCTTTCTTT